These 10 T cell receptor beta chains came from one sample sequenced in a study of T cell clonality in common variable immunodeficiency. The method was immunoSEQ multiplex PCR; TCRdb's version includes in-frame clones alone and lacks a portion of them. Recorded here are about 81,000 clones, none singletons. Source material: peripheral blood mononuclear cells. The source of these receptors is a person between 18 and 70 years old in good health.

This clone has a count of ten or more. The read falls 3 residues short of the CDR3 end, and the missing part is taken from the germline J gene. The rearrangement uses TRBV20-1 and TRBJ1-1; D is unclear. The CDR3 sequence is 13 residues long. V lost 0 bases and J lost 1, with 6 bases in between. CDR1 and CDR2 from the germline V gene are DFQATT and SNEGSKA (reference sequence). CDR3 loop: CSARDYWNTEAFF. CDR3 DNA, as far as it was read: TGCAGTGCTAGAGATTATTGGAACACTGAA.

This clone occurred many times. The CDR3 end lies 3 residues beyond the end of the read and is filled in from the germline J gene. The V call is TRBV5-4, the J call TRBJ2-1; no definite D call. Germline V gene lookup returns CDR1 SGHNT and CDR2 YYREEE (reference sequence). With 4 bases removed from V and 5 bases from J, the gap between germline ends came to 16 bases. The CDR3 loop spans 15 amino acids. Incomplete CDR3 DNA: TGTGCCAGCAGCGCTGGTGCGGCGTTTGACAATGAG. Translation: CASSAGAAFDNE. The full-length CDR3 reads as CASSAGAAFDNEQFF. The whole variable domain, filled in from reference TRBV5-4 and TRBJ2-1, reads ETGVTQSPTHLIKTRGQQVTLRCSSQSGHNTVSWYQQALGQGPQFIFQYYREEENGRGNFPPRFSGLQFPNYSSELNVNALELDDSALYLCASSAGAAFDNEQFFGPGTRLTVL.

This clone was picked up many times. The read falls 3 residues short of the CDR3 end, and the missing part is taken from the germline J gene. The rearrangement links TRBV10-3 to TRBJ2-7, with TRBD2 matching over 9 bases. The CDR3 has 16 amino acids. Losses at the gene ends were 0 bases for V and 5 bases for J; bases not matched to a gene: 8. CDR1 and CDR2 from the germline V gene are ENHRY and SYGVKD. CDR3 sequence: CAISESDSGSGDEQYF. The CDR3 DNA, read in part, is TGTGCCATCAGTGAGTCGGATAGCGGGAGTGGAGACGAG.

In its sample, this clone was seen many times. The CDR3 end falls 3 residues outside the read, so it is completed with the germline J gene. The chain links TRBV28 to TRBJ1-4; D perhaps matches TRBD1 (5 bases). The CDR3 is 13 residues long. V dropped 7 bases and J dropped 10 bases, with 16 bases sitting between them. CDR1 is MDHEN and CDR2 is SYDVKM in the germline V gene. Incomplete CDR3 DNA: TGTGCCAGCATCATGGGAGGGGATGGAAAA. The encoded protein is CASIMGGDGK. In full, the CDR3 is CASIMGGDGKLFF.

This clone was seen ten or more times. The sequence runs out 3 residues before the end of the CDR3; the remainder is reconstructed from the germline J gene. The gene calls are TRBV29-1 and TRBJ1-1; 7 nucleotides agree with TRBD1. Germline V CDR1 and CDR2: SQVTM, ANQGSEA. The CDR3 loop spans 13 amino acids. CDR3 region: CSGNRGMNTEAFF. The CDR3 DNA, read in part, is TGCAGTGGTAACAGGGGAATGAACACTGAA.

This clone showed up many times. The CDR3 end lies 3 residues beyond the end of the read and is filled in from the germline J gene. V gene TRBV7-2 combines with J gene TRBJ1-2; no firm D call. This CDR3 contains 12 residues. V gave up 5 bases and J gave up 4 bases, with 8 bases separating them. Germline V CDR1 and CDR2: SGHTA, FQGNSA. CDR3 residues: CASSEGPYGYTF. CDR3 DNA, as far as it was read: TGTGCCAGCAGCGAGGGTCCCTATGGC.

This clone has a count of ten or more. The read comes to an end 3 residues before the CDR3 does, leaving the germline J gene to fill in the end. The V and J genes are TRBV7-2 and TRBJ1-4; maybe TRBD1 (5 bases). The CDR3 runs to 15 residues. Trimming stripped 3 bases from V and 6 bases from J, with 14 bases between. Germline assignment: CDR1 SGHTA and CDR2 FQGNSA. The CDR3 DNA, read in part, is TGTGCCAGCAGCTTCGTAAAGGGGAGGGATGAAAAA. Its translation is CASSFVKGRDEK. The whole CDR3 protein is CASSFVKGRDEKLFF.

This clone was seen at least ten times. The CDR3 is cut off 3 residues early in the read; its end comes from the germline J gene. The chain joins TRBV11-2 to TRBJ2-3; D is unclear. This CDR3 has 14 residues. The V end lost 1 base, the J end lost 4 bases, and 9 bases lay between the germline ends. Germline V CDR1 and CDR2: SGHAT, FQNNGV. Incomplete CDR3 DNA: TGTGCCAGCAGCTTAGTGGCAGTTTCAGATACG. It is translated as CASSLVAVSDT. The whole CDR3 region reads CASSLVAVSDTQYF.

At least ten counts were recorded for this clone. The read is 3 residues too short to cover the CDR3 end, so that end is filled in from the germline J gene. V gene TRBV19 combines with J gene TRBJ1-4, with a possible D match to TRBD1 (5 bases). This CDR3 region has 14 residues. Trimming stripped 4 bases from V and 7 bases from J, with 13 bases between. Germline assignment: CDR1 LNHDA and CDR2 SQIVND (reference sequence). Incomplete CDR3 DNA: TGTGCCAGTAGTAGCGGCAGGGAGTCTGAAAAA. Amino acids: CASSSGRESEK. From start to end, the CDR3 is CASSSGRESEKLFF.

This clone was counted many times. The read falls 3 residues short of the CDR3 end, and the missing part is taken from the germline J gene. The rearrangement uses TRBV18 and TRBJ2-5; TRBD2 might be the D (5 bases). Germline-derived CDR1 and CDR2 are KGHSH and LQKENI. The CDR3 is 12 residues long. V dropped 3 bases and J dropped 5 bases, with 7 bases sitting between them. CDR3 DNA (partial): TGTGCCAGCTCACCTGGACTTGAGACC. Its protein is CASSPGLET. The whole CDR3 reads CASSPGLETQYF.